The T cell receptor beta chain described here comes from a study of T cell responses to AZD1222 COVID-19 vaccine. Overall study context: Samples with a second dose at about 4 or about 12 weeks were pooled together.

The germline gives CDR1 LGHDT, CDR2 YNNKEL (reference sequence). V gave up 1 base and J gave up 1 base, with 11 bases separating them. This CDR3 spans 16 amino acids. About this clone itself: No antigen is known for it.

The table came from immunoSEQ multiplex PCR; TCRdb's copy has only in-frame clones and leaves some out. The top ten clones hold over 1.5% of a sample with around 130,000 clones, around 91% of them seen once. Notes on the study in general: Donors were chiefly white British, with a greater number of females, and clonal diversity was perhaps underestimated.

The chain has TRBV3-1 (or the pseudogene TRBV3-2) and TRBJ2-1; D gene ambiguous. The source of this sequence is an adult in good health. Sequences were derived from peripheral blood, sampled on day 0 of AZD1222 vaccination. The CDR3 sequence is CASSQGWSASYNEQFF. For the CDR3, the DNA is TGTGCCAGCAGCCAAGGGTGGTCAGCATCCTACAATGAGCAGTTCTTC.